This entry concerns a single T cell receptor (beta chain). The sample belongs to a study of CD8 T cells in Susac syndrome. Reverse transcription of about 0.45 to 1 ug RNA was carried out with random hexamers. Using its own MiXCR run on the immunoSEQ multiplex PCR reads, TCRdb lists one record per CDR3 protein. This sample carries roughly 200,000 distinct CDR3 sequences, 90% to 95% of them seen once, and the ten largest clones take less than 0.2%. The TCR originated in a human donor with multiple sclerosis. Sequencing used CD8+ T cells from PBMCs.

The CDR3 loop reads CASSLENSNEQFF. Here the CDR3 DNA reads TGTGCCAGCAGTCTAGAAAACTCCAATGAGCAGTTCTTC. This sequence joins TRBV6-5 and TRBJ2-1; D call uncertain. This CDR3 is 13 amino acids long. Germline-derived CDR1 and CDR2 are MNHEY and SVGAGI. Trimming took off 5 bases at V and 6 bases at J, with 11 bases between the two ends.